The 5 T cell receptor beta chains in this list originate from one sample, sequenced in a study of control samples from healthy donors and cancer patients. Clones were read by immunoSEQ multiplex PCR, and TCRdb kept only the in-frame ones, dropping some. Of roughly 370,000 clones listed, over 75% were seen once; the top ten hold more than 6%. The sample was PBMCs. These TCRs come from a man aged 40-50 years with head and neck cancer.

V gene TRBV20-1 combines with J gene TRBJ2-3; D gene unclear. Germline V gene lookup returns CDR1 DFQATT and CDR2 SNEGSKA (reference sequence). The CDR3 is made up of 14 amino acids. V lost 3 bases to trimming and J lost 1 base, with 11 bases between them. Written as DNA, the CDR3 is TGCAGTGCTAGTTTTCTGGTGGGCACAGATACGCAGTATTTT. It is translated as CSASFLVGTDTQYF.

V is TRBV5-5 and J is TRBJ1-2, with TRBD1 matching over 7 bases. Germline assignment: CDR1 SGHKS and CDR2 YYEKEE (reference sequence). V lost 2 bases and J lost 6; bases outside the gene matches: 4. The CDR3 extends over 13 amino acids. The CDR3 nucleotides are TGTGCCAGCAGCTTCGGACAGGTCGATGGCTACACCTTC. Translating gives CASSFGQVDGYTF.

The J gene is TRBJ1-1, the V gene TRBV18, with D unclear. Per the germline V gene, CDR1 is KGHSH and CDR2 is LQKENI. Trimming shortened V by 0 bases and J by 0 bases, and 8 bases separated the two germline ends. This CDR3 has 15 residues. The CDR3 sequence is CASSPPLGMNTEAFF. The CDR3 DNA sequence: TGTGCCAGCTCACCACCATTGGGGATGAACACTGAAGCTTTCTTT.

The chain employs TRBV7-3 and TRBJ2-6; 12 nucleotides match TRBD1. The CDR3 is 17 amino acids. V was clipped by 3 bases and J by 4 bases; unmatched bases: 4. The V gene's germline CDR1 is SGHTA and CDR2 FQGTGA. CDR3 in amino acids: CASSLGQGAPGANVLTF. CDR3 sequence (DNA): TGTGCCAGCAGCTTGGGACAGGGGGCGCCCGGGGCCAACGTCCTGACTTTC.

This chain links TRBV18 with TRBJ1-1; D is unclear. Germline V CDR1 and CDR2: KGHSH, LQKENI. Trimming took off 4 bases at V and 11 bases at J, with 11 bases between the two ends. CDR3 length equals 11 residues. The CDR3 loop is CASSQHGVAFF. For the CDR3, the DNA is TGTGCCAGCTCACAACACGGCGTCGCTTTCTTT.